Listed here are 13 T cell receptor beta chains from one sample, sequenced in a study of T cells in Graves' hyperthyroidism and ophthalmopathy. RNA transcripts were the template for amplifying TCR beta CDR3 regions. The HTBI primer set drove a first-round RT-PCR of the TCR CDR3. In TCRdb, the multiplex PCR reads were re-called with MiXCR into one record per CDR3 protein. The table lists about 840,000 distinct CDR3 sequences, about 38% of them singletons. Sequences were obtained from blood. These receptors came from a man aged 18 to 29 with Graves' hyperthyroidism.

This clonotype turned up a few times. The chain couples TRBV3-1 to TRBJ1-2; no clear D. Germline CDR1 LGHDT, CDR2 YNNKEL (reference sequence). The CDR3 has 11 residues. Trimming pared 2 bases from V and 5 bases from J, leaving 3 bases between. The CDR3, as DNA: TGTGCCAGCAGCCAACTATATGGCTACACCTTC. It yields the protein CASSQLYGYTF. The variable domain in full, with the rest retrieved from reference TRBV3-1 and TRBJ1-2, is DTAVSQTPKYLVTQMGNDKSIKCEQNLGHDTMYWYKQDSKKFLKIMFSYNNKELIINETVPNRFSPKSPDKAHLNLHINSLELGDSAVYFCASSQLYGYTFGSGTRLTVV.

The genes are TRBV12-3 or TRBV12-4 and TRBJ2-5; no definite D call. V lost 2 bases to trimming and J lost 1 base, with 11 bases between them. This CDR3 comprises 15 residues. The DNA for the CDR3 is TGTGCCAGCAGTTTATGGTCAAGGCTCCAAGAGACCCAGTACTTC. This encodes CASSLWSRLQETQYF.

The chain couples TRBV7-3 to TRBJ2-2, with TRBD2 matching over 11 bases. CDR1 and CDR2 (germline): SGHTA, FQGTGA. After removal of 6 bases from V and 1 base from J, the junction contained 10 bases not matched to a gene. There are 18 residues in the CDR3. The CDR3 loop is CASSLSKLAGGNTGELFF. CDR3 DNA: TGTGCCAGCAGTTTATCGAAGCTAGCGGGGGGGAACACCGGGGAGCTGTTTTTT.

In its sample, this clonotype was seen many times. The chain is built from TRBV2 and TRBJ2-7; 8 bases agree with TRBD1. The germline gives CDR1 SNHLY, CDR2 FYNNEI. CDR3 size: 14 residues. J gave up 0 bases and V 7 bases, and 5 bases lay outside the gene matches. The CDR3 loop is CASIRTGSSYEQYF. The CDR3 nucleotides read TGTGCCAGCATCAGGACAGGGAGCTCCTACGAGCAGTACTTC.

The sample holds many counts of this clonotype. This chain joins TRBV29-1 and TRBJ1-1; D not resolved. V lost 4 bases and J 4 bases, leaving 7 bases between the germline ends. This CDR3 is built from 11 residues. Per the germline V gene, CDR1 is SQVTM and CDR2 is ANQGSEA. This chain's CDR3 is CSVGRVTEAFF. CDR3 nucleotides: TGCAGCGTTGGACGGGTCACTGAAGCTTTCTTT.

The chain recombines TRBV6-6 with TRBJ1-5; TRBD1 matches at 8 bases. Germline V gene data show CDR1 as MNHNY and CDR2 as SVGAGI (reference sequence). This CDR3 is built from 15 residues. Unmatched junction bases numbered 10, after V lost 5 bases and J lost 7 bases. CDR3 sequence (DNA): TGTGCCAGCAGTCCTCAGGGGGCGCCGATCCAGCCCCAGCATTTT. This gives the protein CASSPQGAPIQPQHF.

The genes are TRBV19 and TRBJ1-3; D ambiguous. V was trimmed by 11 bases and J by 0 bases, leaving 14 bases between them. Looked up from germline, CDR1 is LNHDA and CDR2 is SQIVND (reference sequence). CDR3 length equals 14 residues. DNA of the CDR3: TGTGCCTCTGGGTCGACGGACTCTGGAAACACCATATATTTT. It yields the protein CASGSTDSGNTIYF.

This clonotype occurred a few times. The rearrangement uses TRBV4-3 and TRBJ1-1; D may be TRBD1 (6 bases). Germline CDR1 LGHNA, CDR2 YSLEER. V was shortened by 1 base and J by 4 bases, with 13 bases between the two germline ends. There are 15 residues in the CDR3. CDR3 region: CASSQGIGDITEAFF. CDR3 DNA: TGCGCCAGCAGCCAAGGTATCGGGGACATCACTGAAGCTTTCTTT.

This clonotype was counted a few times. The V call is TRBV7-6, the J call TRBJ2-2; 8 bases are a match to TRBD1. The CDR3 is 18 residues long. Germline V gives CDR1 SGHVS, CDR2 FNYEAQ. With 2 bases clipped from V and 2 bases from J, the junction kept 10 bases outside the gene matches. The CDR3 region has the DNA TGTGCCAGCAGCTTATCCGGCAGGGGGCCCCTTAACACCGGGGAGCTGTTTTTT. Residues: CASSLSGRGPLNTGELFF.

This CDR3 reads CSPEGQETQYF. CDR3 coding DNA: TGCAGCCCGGAGGGCCAAGAGACCCAGTACTTC. The rearrangement joins TRBV20-1 to TRBJ2-5; possible D gene TRBD2, 6 bases. CDR3 length: 11 residues. Germline lookup yields CDR1 DFQATT and CDR2 SNEGSKA (reference sequence).

This clonotype was counted at least ten times. The CDR3 bases are TGTGCCAGCAGCGAGTCAGGGAGCTATCAGCCCCAGCATTTT. Residues: CASSESGSYQPQHF. V and J are TRBV9 and TRBJ1-5; the D gene is possibly TRBD1 (5 bases). Trimming pared 3 bases from V and 5 bases from J, leaving 12 bases between. The V gene's germline CDR1 is SGDLS and CDR2 YYNGEE. This CDR3 spans 14 amino acids.

The gene calls are TRBV5-1 and TRBJ1-4; the match to TRBD1 covers 8 bases. Germline CDR1 and CDR2: SGHRS and YFSETQ. V lost 4 bases to trimming and J lost 7 bases; unmatched junction nucleotides: 3. The CDR3 length is 13 residues. The CDR3 loop is CASSDRGSEKLFF. The CDR3 DNA reads TGCGCCAGCAGCGACAGGGGATCTGAAAAACTGTTTTTT.

As DNA, the CDR3 is TGTGCCGTCCGTCCTTCAGGGGGCGCGACTGAAGCTTTCTTT. Protein product: CAVRPSGGATEAFF. V is TRBV27 and J is TRBJ1-1, with TRBD1 matching 8 bases. Trimming removed 11 bases from V and 5 bases from J; junction bases left unmatched: 13. The CDR3 runs to 14 residues. CDR1 is MNHEY, CDR2 SMNVEV, per germline (reference sequence).